This TCR beta chain came from a study of T cell clonotyping in hematopoietic cell transplantation. Recipients were bled about 28 days pretransplant and at posttransplant days 30, 100, 180. Notes on the study in general: Without cell sorting, CD4 versus CD8 contributions remain unresolved. Broader posttransplant TCR repertoire diversity was predicted by graft donor and pretransplant recipient Inverse Simpson Index values.

Points on this clone: Its target is unknown.

CDR1 and CDR2 (germline): MGHRA, YSYEKL. Deletions cut 0 bases from V and 0 bases from J, with 14 bases between. The CDR3 runs to 17 residues. Produced via immunoSEQ multiplex PCR; TCRdb's table is partial and in-frame only. Of several thousand clones listed, about four fifths are singletons. The receptor was derived from a female patient between 50 and 59 years old who had an allogeneic stem cell transplant from an unrelated donor, so the T cells may come from the graft donor. Some clones in this sample may be carry-over from other donors' samples. This rearrangement joins TRBV4-1 to TRBJ1-2; D possibly corresponds to TRBD1 (5 bases). The material sequenced was peripheral blood mononuclear cells, taken 180 days after allogeneic stem cell transplant. CDR3 DNA: TGCGCCAGCAGCCAAGACCGTACCGGGGGAACTAACTATGGCTACACCTTC. Translation: CASSQDRTGGTNYGYTF.